A selection of T cell receptor beta chains follows, all from one sample in a study of metastatic and nonmetastatic thyroid tumors. TCRdb redid the clone calls on the PCR reads using MiXCR. In the table there are under 35,000 clones, 25% to 35% of which are singletons. Sequencing was done on a sample of blood. The receptor set was obtained from a female donor with papillary thyroid cancer or a benign thyroid nodule (not recorded which). Some clones in this sample may be carry-over from other donors' samples. Both conserved end residues are part of each CDR3. Fields, in order: clone size, V gene, D gene, J gene, CDR3 DNA, CDR3 protein. A D gene is named only where the DNA matches it firmly. Size is omitted from some rows. Given values are once, few, many or a class for expanded clones.

NA	TRBV4-3	TRBD2	TRBJ2-2	TGCGCCAGCAGCCCCGGGACTAGCGGGAGGCCAAAGAGCGGGGAGCTGTTTTTT	CASSPGTSGRPKSGELFF
many	TRBV5-1	NA	TRBJ1-5	TGCGCCAGCAGACCGGACATGCTTGGCAATCAGCCCCAGCATTTT	CASRPDMLGNQPQHF
many	TRBV7-3	TRBD1	TRBJ2-5	TGTGCCAGCAGCATGGACAGGGTGGGAGAGACCCAGTACTTC	CASSMDRVGETQYF
many	TRBV4-3	TRBD2	TRBJ2-3	TGCGCCAGCAGCCAAGATTTTGCGGGAGAGGTAGATACGCAGTATTTT	CASSQDFAGEVDTQYF
many	TRBV11-2	NA	TRBJ2-7	TGTGCCAGCAGCTTAGACCGTTCCGAGCAGTACTTC	CASSLDRSEQYF
few	TRBV6-2/TRBV6-3	NA	TRBJ1-2	TGTGCCAGCAGGACAGGAGCTAACTATGGCTACACCTTC	CASRTGANYGYTF
many	TRBV3-1	NA	TRBJ2-5	TGTGCCAGCAGCCCCCGCCAAGAGACCCAGTACTTC	CASSPRQETQYF
NA	TRBV6-1	NA	TRBJ2-7	TGTGCCAGCAGGCCCGACAGGATATACTACGAGCATTACTTC	CASRPDRIYYEHYF
NA	TRBV20-1	TRBD1	TRBJ1-2	TGCAGTGCTAGATCTCCTACAGGACAGGTTGGCTACACCTTC	CSARSPTGQVGYTF
many	TRBV28	NA	TRBJ1-3	TGTGCCAGCAGTTTATATGGGGGGAGGACAGTCCCACTAATTTTT	CASSLYGGRTVPLIF
medium-sized	TRBV6-5	NA	TRBJ2-7	TGTGCCAGCAGTTACTCGTCGGGGACGCCCTCTTATGACGAGCAGTACTTC	CASSYSSGTPSYDEQYF
few	TRBV11-2	NA	TRBJ2-2	TGTGCCAGCAGCTTAGTCTCGCAGGGATCGGCGAACACCTGGGAGCTGTTTTTT	CASSLVSQGSANTWELFF
many	TRBV28	NA	TRBJ2-1	TGTGCCAGCAGTTTCGCCGTTAGCTCCTACAATGAGCAGTTCTTC	CASSFAVSSYNEQFF
NA	TRBV20-1	TRBD2	TRBJ2-3	TGCAGTGCTAGAGATCCCTTAGCGGGGGATCAAGATACGCAGTATTTT	CSARDPLAGDQDTQYF
few	TRBV6-2/TRBV6-3	NA	TRBJ2-3	TGTGCCAGCGGCTACGGGGACGGCGAGGCGGATACGCAGTATTTT	CASGYGDGEADTQYF
many	TRBV19	NA	TRBJ2-1	TGTGCCAGTAGTCTACTGGGGAATGAGCAGTTCTTC	CASSLLGNEQFF
NA	TRBV15	NA	TRBJ1-1	TGTGCAACAAGCAGAGATTCGGCAGGCACAGAAGCTTTCTTT	CATSRDSAGTEAFF
NA	TRBV3-1	TRBD1	TRBJ1-2	TGTGCCAGCAGCCAGGGGACAGCAGGGGATGGCTACACCTTC	CASSQGTAGDGYTF
few	TRBV11-2	NA	TRBJ1-6	TGTGCCAGCAGCTTAGTCGGGCAGAATAATTCACCCCTCCACTTT	CASSLVGQNNSPLHF
NA	TRBV3-1	NA	TRBJ2-7	TGTGCCAGCAGCCAAGACCGGGCCTACGAGCAGTACTTC	CASSQDRAYEQYF
many	TRBV18	NA	TRBJ2-7	TGTGCCAGCTCACCACTCGGGGACGAGCAGTACTTC	CASSPLGDEQYF
many	TRBV20-1	NA	TRBJ2-3	TGCAGTGCTGGGGGCCGCGGAGGGAGTACAGATACGCAGTATTTT	CSAGGRGGSTDTQYF
NA	TRBV13	TRBD2	TRBJ2-7	TGTGCCAGCAGACTAGCGGGAGTGGACGACGAGCAGTACTTC	CASRLAGVDDEQYF
many	TRBV24-1	NA	TRBJ2-3	TGTGCCACCAGTGTTGGGGCCTCAAGCACGGATACGCAGTATTTT	CATSVGASSTDTQYF
few	TRBV10-3	NA	TRBJ1-2	TGTGCCATCAGTCCACCCTTCGCAGCCACCAACTATGGCTACACCTTC	CAISPPFAATNYGYTF
NA	TRBV3-1	NA	TRBJ1-6	TGTTCCAGTAGCCAGACAAATTCACCCCTCCACTTT	CSSSQTNSPLHF
many	TRBV29-1	NA	TRBJ2-7	TGCAGCGTTGAAGAAAAACGACTAGGTTTTTACTACGAGCAGTACTTC	CSVEEKRLGFYYEQYF
once	TRBV30	TRBD1	TRBJ1-1	TGTGCCCGGAGTTGGGACAGCTCTAGCGCTGAAGCTTTCTTT	CARSWDSSSAEAFF
NA	TRBV5-1	NA	TRBJ2-1	TGCGCCAGCAGCTTGAGCCAGCCCCATTACAATGAGCAGTTCTTC	CASSLSQPHYNEQFF
many	TRBV3-1	NA	TRBJ1-6	TGTGCCAGCAGCCAAGTGACAGATAGCTCCTATAATTCACCCCTCCACTTT	CASSQVTDSSYNSPLHF
NA	TRBV6-2/TRBV6-3	NA	TRBJ1-1	TGTGCCAGCACTTACTCGCCCTCACGGAACACTGAAGCTTTCTTT	CASTYSPSRNTEAFF
NA	TRBV5-1	NA	TRBJ1-1	TGCGCCAGCAGCAGGGGTGGAGAAGGTGACACTGAAGCTTTCTTT	CASSRGGEGDTEAFF
NA	TRBV30	TRBD2	TRBJ2-1	TGTGCCTGGAGTGATAGCGGGAGGTTTGAGCAGTTCTTC	CAWSDSGRFEQFF
many	TRBV20-1	NA	TRBJ2-1	TGCAGTGCTCAGAGGTTCTCCGAAAATGAGCAGTTCTTC	CSAQRFSENEQFF
NA	TRBV6-2/TRBV6-3	TRBD1	TRBJ2-7	TGTGCCAGCACTAACGGGACAGCGTACGAGCAGTACTTC	CASTNGTAYEQYF